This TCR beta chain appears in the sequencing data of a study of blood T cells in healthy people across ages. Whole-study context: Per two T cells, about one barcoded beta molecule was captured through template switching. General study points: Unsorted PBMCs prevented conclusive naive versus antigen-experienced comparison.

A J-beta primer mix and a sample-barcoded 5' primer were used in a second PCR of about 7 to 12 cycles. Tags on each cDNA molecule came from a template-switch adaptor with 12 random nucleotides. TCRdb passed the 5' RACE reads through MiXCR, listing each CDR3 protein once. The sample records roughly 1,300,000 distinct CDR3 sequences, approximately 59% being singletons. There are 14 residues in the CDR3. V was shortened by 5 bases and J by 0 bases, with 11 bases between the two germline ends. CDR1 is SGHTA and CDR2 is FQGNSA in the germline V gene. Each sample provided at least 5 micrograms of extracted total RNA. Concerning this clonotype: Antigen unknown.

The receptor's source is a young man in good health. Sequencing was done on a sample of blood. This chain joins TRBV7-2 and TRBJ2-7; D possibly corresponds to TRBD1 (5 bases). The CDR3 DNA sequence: TGTGCCAGCAGCCCGACAGCAAGCTCCTACGAGCAGTACTTC. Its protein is CASSPTASSYEQYF.